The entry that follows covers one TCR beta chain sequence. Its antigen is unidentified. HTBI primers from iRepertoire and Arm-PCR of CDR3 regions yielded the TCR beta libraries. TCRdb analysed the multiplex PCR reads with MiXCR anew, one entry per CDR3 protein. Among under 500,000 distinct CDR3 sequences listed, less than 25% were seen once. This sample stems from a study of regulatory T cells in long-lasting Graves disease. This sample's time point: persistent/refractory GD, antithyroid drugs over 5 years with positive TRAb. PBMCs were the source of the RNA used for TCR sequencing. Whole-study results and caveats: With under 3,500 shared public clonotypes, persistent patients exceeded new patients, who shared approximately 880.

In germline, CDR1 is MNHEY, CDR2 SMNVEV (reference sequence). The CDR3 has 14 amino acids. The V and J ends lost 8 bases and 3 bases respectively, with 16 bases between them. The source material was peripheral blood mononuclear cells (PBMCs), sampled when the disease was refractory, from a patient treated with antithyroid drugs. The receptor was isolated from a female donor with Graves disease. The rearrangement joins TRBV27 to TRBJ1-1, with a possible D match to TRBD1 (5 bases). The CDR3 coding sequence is TGTGCCAGCCAGATGGGGGGTTGGGACACTGAAGCTTTCTTT. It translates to CASQMGGWDTEAFF.